This T cell receptor (beta chain) was identified during a study of blood T cell repertoires in COVID-19 (dated by TCRdb to between 2020 and 2021). Regarding the study in general: Samples from collaborators originated in the United States, Italy and Spain and spanned both the acute and convalescent phases of COVID-19. The prospective study material was composed of cDNA or gDNA derived from T cells, B-cell-depleted T cells, or PBMCs. Deeply sampled blood TCRbeta repertoires from subjects exposed to, actively infected with, or recovered from COVID-19 were included in the dataset. A freely available public database, intended as a resource for researchers studying the immune response to SARS-CoV-2, is where the repertoires were released. Samples came from the ongoing ImmuneRACE study (first 160 participants) plus 1,254 subjects from 6 global collaborators. Nearly every sample came with metadata listing a de-identified subject ID, COVID-19 status, age in years and sex. Where available, HLA class I and class II types were taken from metadata supplied by the sample provider and were not determined by assay-based typing.

Sequences KGHSH (CDR1) and LQKENI (CDR2) are obtained from the germline V gene. The CDR3 covers 14 residues, taking in both the cysteine and the phenylalanine. Here the CDR3 DNA is all that survives: 42 bases in frame from base 1. The V and J ends are trimmed by 2 bases and 5 bases, leaving 12 bases between them. The collaborating institutions used their own protocols to collect whole blood in K2EDTA tubes. For TCRbeta analysis, collaborators shipped samples as frozen whole blood, isolated PBMCs, or DNA extracted from either of those sample types. TCRbeta CDR3 regions were amplified from genomic DNA by means of the immunoSEQ Assay, a bias-controlled multiplex PCR. Turning to the authors' computational methods: Within the assay, amplification of reference gene primers was used to estimate how many nucleated cells each sample contained. Sequence reads were collapsed and filtered to measure the absolute abundance of every unique TCRbeta CDR3 rearrangement. For each sample, productive Simpson clonality was calculated as the square root of Simpson's diversity index over productive rearrangements. Sourced from immuneACCESS, this table was stored by TCRdb with only in-frame sequences that have V and J called. A share of the clones is absent; for the studies checked, an unresolved V gene accounts for under half, and the remainder has no known explanation. That table is the source of V, J and clone size, and D and trimming were worked out from the DNA. A total of 97,000 or so clones appear in this sample, about four fifths of them only once. The ten largest clones represent around a sixth of the sample.

With respect to this clone: The antigen it binds to is not known. No much larger clone exists at a distance of one base, and base qualities are not known.

Findings and caveats that apply to the study as a whole: Clinical and demographic metadata were provided uncurated, with the amount varying by source and participant.

The clonotype was recovered from a woman of 80 years or more with active or convalescent COVID-19. Sequencing input: peripheral blood. This receptor chain uses TRBV18 and TRBJ2-5; a weak D assignment points to TRBD1 (5 bases agree). CDR3 region: CASSPIQGLETQYF. Here is the DNA: TGTGCCAGCTCACCAATCCAGGGCCTGGAGACCCAGTACTTC.